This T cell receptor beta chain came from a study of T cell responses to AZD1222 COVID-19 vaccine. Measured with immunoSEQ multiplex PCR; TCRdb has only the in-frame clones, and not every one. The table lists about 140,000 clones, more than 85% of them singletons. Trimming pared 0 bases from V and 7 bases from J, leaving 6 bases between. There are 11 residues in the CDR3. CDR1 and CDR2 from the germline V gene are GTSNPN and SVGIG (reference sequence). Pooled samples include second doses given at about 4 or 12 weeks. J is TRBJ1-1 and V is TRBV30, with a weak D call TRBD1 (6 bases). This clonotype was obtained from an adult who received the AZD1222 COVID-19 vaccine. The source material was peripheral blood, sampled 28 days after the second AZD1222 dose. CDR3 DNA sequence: TGTGCCTGGAGTGTACAGGGTGAAGCTTTCTTT. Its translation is CAWSVQGEAFF.